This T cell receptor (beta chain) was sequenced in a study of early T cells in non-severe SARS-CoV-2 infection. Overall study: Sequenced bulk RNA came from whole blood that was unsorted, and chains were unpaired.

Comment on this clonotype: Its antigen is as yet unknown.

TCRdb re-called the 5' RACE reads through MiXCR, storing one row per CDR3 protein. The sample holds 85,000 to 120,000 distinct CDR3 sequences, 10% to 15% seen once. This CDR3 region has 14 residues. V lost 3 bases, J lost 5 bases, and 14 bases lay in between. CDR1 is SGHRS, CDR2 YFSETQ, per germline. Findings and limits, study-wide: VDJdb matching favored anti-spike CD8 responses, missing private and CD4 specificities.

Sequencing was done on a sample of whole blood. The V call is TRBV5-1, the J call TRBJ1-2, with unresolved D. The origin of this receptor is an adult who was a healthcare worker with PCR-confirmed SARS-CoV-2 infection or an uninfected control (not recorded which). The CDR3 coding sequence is TGCGCCAGCAGCTCTGGAGAGGGAACGTATGGCTACACCTTC. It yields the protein CASSSGEGTYGYTF.